This T cell receptor (beta chain) came from a study of regulatory T cells in long-lasting Graves disease. As for the study in general: Over 5 years of antithyroid drugs plus positive TSH receptor antibodies defined persistent Graves' disease.

Combining iRepertoire HTBI primers with Arm-PCR of CDR3 regions, the authors built TCR beta libraries. TCRdb recomputed calls from the multiplex PCR reads with MiXCR, one row per CDR3 protein. The table lists 450,000 or so distinct CDR3 sequences, around a fifth of them singletons. Trimming removed 0 bases from V and 4 bases from J; junction bases left unmatched: 8. CDR3 length: 17 amino acids. This clonotype was counted a few times. Time point denoted: persistent/refractory GD, antithyroid drugs over 5 years with positive TRAb. Scientists built the TCR library using RNA that was extracted from PBMCs. Diagnoses of Graves' disease were made by American Thyroid Association guidelines.

The specimen comprised peripheral blood mononuclear cells (PBMCs), sampled when the disease was refractory, from a patient treated with antithyroid drugs. V gene TRBV12-3 or TRBV12-4 combines with J gene TRBJ2-7; 11 nucleotides agree with TRBD2. The receptor comes from a female donor with Graves disease. The CDR3 DNA reads as TGTGCCAGCAGTTTAGCAGGCGAAACTAGCGGGAGTTACGAGCAGTACTTC. Its protein is CASSLAGETSGSYEQYF.